The T cell receptor beta chain described here comes from a study of liver allograft versus peripheral blood T cells. As for the study in general: The authors compared T cell receptor repertoires in transplanted livers with those in the peripheral blood of recipients. Findings and limits, study-wide: Liver allograft repertoires of T cell receptors reportedly diverged from peripheral blood repertoires.

The sample holds many counts of this clonotype. The antigen is not known. Germline V lookup: CDR1 SGHDT, CDR2 YYEEEE. The ends were cut back, 4 bases at V and 0 bases at J, with 11 bases in the middle. The CDR3 totals 14 residues. MiXCR, run by TCRdb on the reads, gives a single entry per CDR3 protein. The sample has thousands of distinct CDR3 sequences; over 15% are singletons. This receptor was taken from a human patient who had a liver transplant. Among the T cells, some may be from the graft donor. V is TRBV5-6 and J is TRBJ2-7; TRBD2 is a possible D gene (6 bases). Written as DNA, the CDR3 is TGTGCCAGCAGCCCGAGACTAGACTCCTACGAGCAGTACTTC. It translates to CASSPRLDSYEQYF.